This T cell receptor beta chain was sequenced during a study of blood T cell repertoires in COVID-19. Whole-study context: Whether acute or convalescent, the COVID-19 samples came from the United States, Italy and Spain. T cells, B-cell-depleted T cells, or PBMCs provided the cDNA or gDNA that served as material.

In the original analysis: From reference gene primer amplification, estimates of nucleated cell counts were derived. Sequencing was performed with immunoSEQ multiplex PCR; in TCRdb, only in-frame clones are kept and a portion is missing. Clone size and the V and J calls come from that table; the DNA yielded D and trimming. The table lists over 200,000 clones, about 80% of them singletons. Sequencing used peripheral blood. This TCR was recovered from a woman in her 40s with active or convalescent COVID-19.

The CDR3 here is CASSPGAGGRYTGELFF. CDR3 DNA: TGCGCCAGCAGCCCAGGCGCGGGAGGGCGGTACACCGGGGAGCTGTTTTTT. The chain has TRBV4-1 and TRBJ2-2; 9 nucleotides match TRBD2. V gave up 4 bases and J gave up 3 bases; unmatched junction bases: 9. CDR1 is MGHRA and CDR2 is YSYEKL in the germline V gene. The CDR3 extends over 17 amino acids.